This record concerns one T cell receptor (beta chain) sequence. This sample is drawn from a study of T cells after yellow fever vaccination. As for the study in general: Low-cell-number fractions underwent preparation using SMART-Seq v4 Ultra Low Input.

TCRdb used MiXCR to reprocess the 5' RACE reads, holding one entry per CDR3 protein. The sample has 200,000 to 250,000 distinct CDR3 sequences; less than 9% are singletons. The length of the CDR3 is 13 residues. Germline values: CDR1 ENHRY, CDR2 SYGVKD. The J segment lost 1 base and the V segment lost 6 bases, leaving 0 bases of the junction unmatched. The sample here was CD4+ T cells sorted from PBMCs, taken 15 days after the yellow fever booster vaccination. This receptor was taken from a man aged 25 to 40 who received the YFV17D yellow fever vaccine. V is TRBV10-3 and J is TRBJ2-5; 9 bases agree with TRBD1. CDR3 DNA sequence: TGTGCCATCAGGGGACAGGGCCAAGAGACCCAGTACTTC. Protein sequence: CAIRGQGQETQYF.